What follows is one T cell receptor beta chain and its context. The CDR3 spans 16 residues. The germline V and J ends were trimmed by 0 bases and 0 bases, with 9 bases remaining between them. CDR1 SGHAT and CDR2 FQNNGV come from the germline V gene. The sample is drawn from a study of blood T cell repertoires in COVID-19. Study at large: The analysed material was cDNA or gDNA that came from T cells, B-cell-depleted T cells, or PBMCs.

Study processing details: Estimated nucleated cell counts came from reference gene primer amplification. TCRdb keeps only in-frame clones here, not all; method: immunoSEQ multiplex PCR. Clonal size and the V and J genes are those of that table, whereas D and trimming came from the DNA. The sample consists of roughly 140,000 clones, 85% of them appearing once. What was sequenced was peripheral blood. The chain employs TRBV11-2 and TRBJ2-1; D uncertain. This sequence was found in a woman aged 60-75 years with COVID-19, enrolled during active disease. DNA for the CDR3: TGTGCCAGCAGCTTAGAAGGTCGGAGCTCCTACAATGAGCAGTTCTTC. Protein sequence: CASSLEGRSSYNEQFF.